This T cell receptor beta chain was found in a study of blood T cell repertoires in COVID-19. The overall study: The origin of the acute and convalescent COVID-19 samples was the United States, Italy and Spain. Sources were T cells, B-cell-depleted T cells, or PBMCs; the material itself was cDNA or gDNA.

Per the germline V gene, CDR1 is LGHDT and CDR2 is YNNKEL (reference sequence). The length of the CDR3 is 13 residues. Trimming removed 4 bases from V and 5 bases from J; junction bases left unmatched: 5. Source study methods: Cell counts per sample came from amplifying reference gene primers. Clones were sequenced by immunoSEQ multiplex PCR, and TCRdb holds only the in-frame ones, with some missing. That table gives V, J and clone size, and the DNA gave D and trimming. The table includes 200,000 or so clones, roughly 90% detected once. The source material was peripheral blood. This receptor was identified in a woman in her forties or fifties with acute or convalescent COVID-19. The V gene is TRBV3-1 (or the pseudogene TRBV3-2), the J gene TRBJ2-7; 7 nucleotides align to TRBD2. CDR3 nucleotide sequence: TGTGCCAGCAGCCGGGAGGGTGTACACGAGCAGTACTTC. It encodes CASSREGVHEQYF.